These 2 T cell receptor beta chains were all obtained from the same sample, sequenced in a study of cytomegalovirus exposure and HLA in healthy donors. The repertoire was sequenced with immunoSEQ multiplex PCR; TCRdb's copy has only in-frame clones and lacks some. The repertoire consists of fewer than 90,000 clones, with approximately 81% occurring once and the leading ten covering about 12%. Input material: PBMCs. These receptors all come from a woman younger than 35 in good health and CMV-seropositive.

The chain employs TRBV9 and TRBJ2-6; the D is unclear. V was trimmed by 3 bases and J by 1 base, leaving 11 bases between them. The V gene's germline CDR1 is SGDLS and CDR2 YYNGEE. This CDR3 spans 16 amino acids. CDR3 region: CASSARRVSGANVLTF. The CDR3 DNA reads TGTGCCAGCAGCGCGAGACGGGTATCTGGGGCCAACGTCCTGACTTTC.

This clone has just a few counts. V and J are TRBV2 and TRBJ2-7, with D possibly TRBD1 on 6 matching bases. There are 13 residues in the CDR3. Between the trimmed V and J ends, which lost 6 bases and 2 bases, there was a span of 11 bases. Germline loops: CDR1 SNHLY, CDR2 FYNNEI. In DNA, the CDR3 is TGTGCCAGCAGCGGACAGACCCCCTACGAGCAGTACTTC. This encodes CASSGQTPYEQYF.